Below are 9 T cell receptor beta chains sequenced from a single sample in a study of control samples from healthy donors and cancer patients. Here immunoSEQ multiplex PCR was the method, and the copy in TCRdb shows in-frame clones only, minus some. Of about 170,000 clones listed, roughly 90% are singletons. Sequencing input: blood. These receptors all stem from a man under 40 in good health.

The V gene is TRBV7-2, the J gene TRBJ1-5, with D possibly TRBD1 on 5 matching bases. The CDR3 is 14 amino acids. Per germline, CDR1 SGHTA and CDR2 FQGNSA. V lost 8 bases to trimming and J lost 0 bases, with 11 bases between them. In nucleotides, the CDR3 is TGTGCCAGCGGGCAGGGTCATAGCAATCAGCCCCAGCATTTT. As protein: CASGQGHSNQPQHF.

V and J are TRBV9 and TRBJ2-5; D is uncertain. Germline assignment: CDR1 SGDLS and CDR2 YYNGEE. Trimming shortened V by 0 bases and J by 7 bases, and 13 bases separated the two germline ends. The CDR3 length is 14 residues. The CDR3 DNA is TGTGCCAGCAGCGTAGGGTCTACCCCGGGGACCCAGTACTTC. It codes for CASSVGSTPGTQYF.

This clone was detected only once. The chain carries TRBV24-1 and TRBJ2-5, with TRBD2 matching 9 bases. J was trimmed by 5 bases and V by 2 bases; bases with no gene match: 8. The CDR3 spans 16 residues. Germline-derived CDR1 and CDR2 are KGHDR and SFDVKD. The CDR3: CATSDWGGSGSETQYF. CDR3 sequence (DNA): TGTGCCACCAGTGATTGGGGGGGTAGCGGGAGCGAGACCCAGTACTTC.

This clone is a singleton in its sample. The CDR3 spells CASSPITSGQTYEQYF. Here the CDR3 DNA reads TGTGCCAGCAGCCCTATAACCTCAGGCCAGACCTACGAGCAGTACTTC. J is TRBJ2-7 and V is TRBV5-6; the D is unclear. V shed 4 bases and J shed 2 bases, with 19 bases lying between them. Germline V CDR1 and CDR2: SGHDT, YYEEEE. The CDR3 has 16 residues.

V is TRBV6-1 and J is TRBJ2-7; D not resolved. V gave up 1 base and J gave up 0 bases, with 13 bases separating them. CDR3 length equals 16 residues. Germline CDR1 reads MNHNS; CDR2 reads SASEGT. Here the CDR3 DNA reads TGTGCCAGCAGTGAAGGTTTGCGGAAGAGCTCCTACGAGCAGTACTTC. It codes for CASSEGLRKSSYEQYF.

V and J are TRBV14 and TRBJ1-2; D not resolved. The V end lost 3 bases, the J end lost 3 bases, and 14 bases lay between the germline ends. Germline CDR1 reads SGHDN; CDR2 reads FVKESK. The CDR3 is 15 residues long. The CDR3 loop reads CASSQFPGSYYGYTF. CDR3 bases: TGTGCCAGCAGCCAGTTTCCGGGAAGCTACTATGGCTACACCTTC.

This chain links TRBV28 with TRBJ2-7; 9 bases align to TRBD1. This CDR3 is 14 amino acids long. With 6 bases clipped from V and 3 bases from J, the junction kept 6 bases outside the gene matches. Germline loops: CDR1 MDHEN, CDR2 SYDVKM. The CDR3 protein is CASRKRQGGYEQYF. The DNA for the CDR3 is TGTGCCAGCAGAAAGAGACAGGGGGGCTACGAGCAGTACTTC. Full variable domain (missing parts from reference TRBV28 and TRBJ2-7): DVKVTQSSRYLVKRTGEKVFLECVQDMDHENMFWYRQDPGLGLRLIYFSYDVKMKEKGDIPEGYSVSREKKERFSLILESASTNQTSMYLCASRKRQGGYEQYFGPGTRLTVT.

CDR3 region: CASSSSDSQETQYF. The CDR3 bases are TGTGCCAGCAGTTCCTCGGACTCACAAGAGACCCAGTACTTC. The chain recombines TRBV6-2 or TRBV6-3 with TRBJ2-5; D possibly corresponds to TRBD2 (5 bases). CDR3 length: 14 amino acids. V lost 4 bases and J lost 2, with 11 bases in between. CDR1 and CDR2 (germline): MNHEY, SVGEGT.

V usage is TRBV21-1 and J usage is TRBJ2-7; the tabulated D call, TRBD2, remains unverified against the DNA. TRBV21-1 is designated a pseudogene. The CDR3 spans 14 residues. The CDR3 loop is CASSKLLAGVEQYF. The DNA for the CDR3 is TGTGCCAGCAGCAAACTACTAGCGGGAGTCGAGCAGTACTTC.